This entry lists 15 T cell receptor beta chains sequenced from one sample in a study of CD8 T cells in Susac syndrome. After extraction with the RNeasy kit, 0.5 to 1 ug of the RNA was reverse transcribed using random hexamers. TCRdb re-called the immunoSEQ multiplex PCR reads with MiXCR, one entry per CDR3 protein. The sample includes 330,000 or so distinct CDR3 sequences, 70% to 90% seen only once; the top ten take less than 0.2%. The specimen was CD8+ T cells from PBMCs. The source of these receptors is a human donor with multiple sclerosis.

The chain uses TRBV3-1 and TRBJ2-5; TRBD1 aligns across 12 bases. The germline CDR1 and CDR2 sequences are LGHDT and YNNKEL (reference sequence). The CDR3 runs to 15 residues. Unmatched junction bases numbered 2, after V lost 2 bases and J lost 4 bases. This chain's CDR3 is CASSQSGQGAETQYF. The CDR3 DNA sequence: TGTGCCAGCAGCCAATCGGGACAGGGGGCAGAGACCCAGTACTTC.

The rearrangement joins TRBV3-1 to TRBJ1-2; D might be TRBD1 (6 bases). The V gene's germline CDR1 is LGHDT and CDR2 YNNKEL (reference sequence). Between the trimmed V and J ends, which lost 3 bases and 3 bases, there was a span of 11 bases. The CDR3 extends over 14 amino acids. The CDR3 bases are TGTGCCAGCAGCCAGGGCAACAGGGACTATGGCTACACCTTC. Amino acid sequence: CASSQGNRDYGYTF.

The chain links TRBV19 to TRBJ2-6; D not certain. Germline-derived CDR1 and CDR2 are LNHDA and SQIVND (reference sequence). The CDR3 totals 18 residues. Between the trimmed V and J ends, which lost 1 base and 0 bases, there was a span of 13 bases. CDR3 protein: CASSIGWADLSGANVLTF. The DNA for the CDR3 is TGTGCCAGTAGTATAGGCTGGGCGGACCTCTCTGGGGCCAACGTCCTGACTTTC.

The genes are TRBV9 and TRBJ2-1, with D maybe TRBD2 (5 bases). V was trimmed by 0 bases and J by 5 bases, leaving 12 bases between them. The CDR3 is 15 amino acids. CDR1 SGDLS and CDR2 YYNGEE come from the germline V gene. In nucleotides, the CDR3 is TGTGCCAGCAGCGTAGGCCCAGCGGCAGACAATGAGCAGTTCTTC. Its protein is CASSVGPAADNEQFF.

The chain joins TRBV6-1 to TRBJ2-5, with TRBD1 as a possible D gene (6 bases). Between the trimmed V and J ends, which lost 2 bases and 4 bases, there was a span of 11 bases. The CDR3 runs to 14 residues. Germline V gene lookup returns CDR1 MNHNS and CDR2 SASEGT. CDR3 amino acids: CASSEMVTGETQYF. CDR3 sequence (DNA): TGTGCCAGCAGTGAAATGGTGACAGGAGAGACCCAGTACTTC.

The chain couples TRBV5-1 to TRBJ2-2; no reliable D call. The CDR3 extends over 13 amino acids. V was shortened by 4 bases and J by 4 bases, with 8 bases between the two germline ends. Looked up from germline, CDR1 is SGHRS and CDR2 is YFSETQ. DNA of the CDR3: TGCGCCAGCAGCCCAGACCTCACCGGGGAGCTGTTTTTT. Protein product: CASSPDLTGELFF.

The chain recombines TRBV7-9 with TRBJ2-2; D unclear. Germline CDR1 and CDR2: SEHNR and FQNEAQ (reference sequence). V was pared by 4 bases and J by 4 bases, with 13 bases between. The length of the CDR3 is 15 residues. CDR3 DNA sequence: TGTGCCAGCAGCTCCACGGCCAGTCCCACCGGGGAGCTGTTTTTT. Its protein is CASSSTASPTGELFF.

The chain uses TRBV28 and TRBJ2-7; 8 bases are shared with TRBD2. The J segment lost 0 bases and the V segment lost 3 bases, leaving 4 bases of the junction unmatched. The CDR3 contains 15 residues. From germline, CDR1 is MDHEN and CDR2 SYDVKM. CDR3 DNA: TGTGCCAGCAGTTTTACTAGCGGAGCCTCCTACGAGCAGTACTTC. It yields the protein CASSFTSGASYEQYF.

The rearrangement uses TRBV11-2 and TRBJ2-2; D is unclear. The V gene lost 5 bases and the J gene lost 4 bases, with 5 bases spanning the gap. CDR3 length: 12 residues. The germline CDR1 and CDR2 sequences are SGHAT and FQNNGV. The DNA of the CDR3 is TGTGCCAGCAGCCATATCACCGGGGAGCTGTTTTTT. Its translation is CASSHITGELFF.

The chain is built from TRBV7-9 and TRBJ2-5, with 9 bases identical to TRBD2. The CDR3 runs 19 residues. Germline loops: CDR1 SEHNR, CDR2 FQNEAQ (reference sequence). The J segment lost 11 bases and the V segment lost 5 bases, leaving 27 bases of the junction unmatched. CDR3 sequence: CASSPRVGLAGNDYWEQYF. In DNA form, the CDR3 reads TGTGCCAGCAGCCCAAGGGTGGGGCTAGCGGGAAACGATTATTGGGAGCAGTACTTC.

This rearrangement joins TRBV20-1 to TRBJ2-3; 12 nucleotides match TRBD2. CDR3 length: 17 amino acids. V shed 3 bases and J 0 bases; nucleotides not matched to a gene: 7. Per germline, CDR1 DFQATT and CDR2 SNEGSKA (reference sequence). The CDR3: CSASRLAGAHSTDTQYF. As DNA, the CDR3 is TGCAGTGCTAGTAGACTAGCGGGGGCGCATAGCACAGATACGCAGTATTTT.

V is TRBV15 and J is TRBJ2-2; D is unresolved. V dropped 3 bases and J dropped 6 bases, with 11 bases sitting between them. The germline CDR1 and CDR2 sequences are LNHNV and YYDKDF (reference sequence). This CDR3 region has 14 residues. The CDR3 is CATSRGNEAGELFF. The DNA for the CDR3 is TGTGCCACCAGCAGGGGGAATGAGGCCGGGGAGCTGTTTTTT. Together with reference TRBV15 and TRBJ2-2, the CDR3 gives the full variable domain: DAMVIQNPRYQVTQFGKPVTLSCSQTLNHNVMYWYQQKSSQAPKLLFHYYDKDFNNEADTPDNFQSRRPNTSFCFLDIRSPGLGDTAMYLCATSRGNEAGELFFGEGSRLTVL.

The rearrangement joins TRBV6-1 to TRBJ2-2, with 12 bases identical to TRBD1. The CDR3 is 16 residues long. Germline lookup yields CDR1 MNHNS and CDR2 SASEGT. Trimming removed 4 bases from V and 1 base from J; junction bases left unmatched: 1. CDR3 residues: CASSGDRGQNTGELFF. The CDR3, as DNA: TGTGCCAGCAGTGGGGACAGGGGGCAGAACACCGGGGAGCTGTTTTTT.

The chain is built from TRBV30 and TRBJ2-2, with 7 bases that match TRBD2. The CDR3 length is 15 residues. The germline V gene encodes CDR1 GTSNPN and CDR2 SVGIG (reference sequence). J was trimmed by 2 bases and V by 2 bases; bases with no gene match: 5. For the CDR3, the DNA is TGTGCCTGGAGTCTTAGCGGGCTTAACACCGGGGAGCTGTTTTTT. Translated: CAWSLSGLNTGELFF.

This sequence joins TRBV9 and TRBJ2-3; TRBD2 agrees at 11 bases. The CDR3 sequence is 14 residues long. Germline-derived CDR1 and CDR2 are SGDLS and YYNGEE. V dropped 6 bases and J dropped 6; count of bases not matched to a gene: 6. CDR3 sequence reads: CASTPGLAVDTQYF. The CDR3 DNA sequence: TGTGCCAGCACCCCGGGACTAGCGGTTGATACGCAGTATTTT.